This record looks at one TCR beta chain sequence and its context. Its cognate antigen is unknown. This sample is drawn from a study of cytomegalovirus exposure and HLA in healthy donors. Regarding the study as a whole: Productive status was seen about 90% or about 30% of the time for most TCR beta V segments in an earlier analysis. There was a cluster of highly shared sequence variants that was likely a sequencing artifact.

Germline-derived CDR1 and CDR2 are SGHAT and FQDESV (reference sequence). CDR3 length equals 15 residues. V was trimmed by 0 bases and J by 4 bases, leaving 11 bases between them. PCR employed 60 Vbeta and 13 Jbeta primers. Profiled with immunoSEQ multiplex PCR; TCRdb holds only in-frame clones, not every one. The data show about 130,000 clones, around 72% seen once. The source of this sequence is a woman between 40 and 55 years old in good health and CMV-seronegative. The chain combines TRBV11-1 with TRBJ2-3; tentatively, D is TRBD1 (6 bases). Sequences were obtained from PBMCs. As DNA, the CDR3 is TGTGCCAGCAGCTTAGCACGTGCAGGGGCAGATACGCAGTATTTT. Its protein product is CASSLARAGADTQYF.